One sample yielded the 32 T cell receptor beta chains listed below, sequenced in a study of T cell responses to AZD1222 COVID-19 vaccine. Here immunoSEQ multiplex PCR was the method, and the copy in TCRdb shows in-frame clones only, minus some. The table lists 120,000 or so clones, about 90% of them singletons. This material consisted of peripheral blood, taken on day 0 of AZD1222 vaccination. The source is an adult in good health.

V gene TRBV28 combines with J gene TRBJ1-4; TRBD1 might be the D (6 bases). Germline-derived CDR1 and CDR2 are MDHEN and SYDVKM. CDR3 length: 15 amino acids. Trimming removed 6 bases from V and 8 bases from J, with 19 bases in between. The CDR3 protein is CASSILTGNGEKLFF. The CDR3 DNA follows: TGTGCCAGCAGCATTCTTACAGGGAATGGGGAAAAACTGTTTTTT. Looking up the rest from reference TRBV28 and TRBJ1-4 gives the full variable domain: DVKVTQSSRYLVKRTGEKVFLECVQDMDHENMFWYRQDPGLGLRLIYFSYDVKMKEKGDIPEGYSVSREKKERFSLILESASTNQTSMYLCASSILTGNGEKLFFGSGTQLSVL.

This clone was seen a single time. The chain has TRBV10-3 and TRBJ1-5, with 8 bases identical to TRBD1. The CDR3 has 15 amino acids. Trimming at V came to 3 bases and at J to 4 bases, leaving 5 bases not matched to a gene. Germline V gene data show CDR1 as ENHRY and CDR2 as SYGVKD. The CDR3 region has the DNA TGTGCCATCAGTGAACTCGGGACAGGAAATCAGCCCCAGCATTTT. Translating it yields CAISELGTGNQPQHF.

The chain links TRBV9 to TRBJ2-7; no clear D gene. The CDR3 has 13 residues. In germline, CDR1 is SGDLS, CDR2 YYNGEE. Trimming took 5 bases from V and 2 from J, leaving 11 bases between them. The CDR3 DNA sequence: TGTGCCAGCAGTCCGGGCGCTACCTACGAGCAGTACTTC. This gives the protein CASSPGATYEQYF.

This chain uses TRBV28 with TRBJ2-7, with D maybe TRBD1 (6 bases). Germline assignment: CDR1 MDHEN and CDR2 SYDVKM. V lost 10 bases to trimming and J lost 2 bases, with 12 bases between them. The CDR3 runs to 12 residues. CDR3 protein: CAIRTDPYEQYF. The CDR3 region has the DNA TGTGCCATCCGGACAGACCCCTACGAGCAGTACTTC.

The CDR3 loop reads CASKLGHQNSPLHF. CDR3 nucleotide sequence: TGTGCCAGTAAGCTGGGACACCAGAATTCACCCCTCCACTTT. The chain combines TRBV19 with TRBJ1-6, with D perhaps matching TRBD1 (6 bases). The V and J ends lost 7 bases and 7 bases respectively, with 14 bases between them. Germline V gives CDR1 LNHDA, CDR2 SQIVND (reference sequence). There are 14 residues in the CDR3.

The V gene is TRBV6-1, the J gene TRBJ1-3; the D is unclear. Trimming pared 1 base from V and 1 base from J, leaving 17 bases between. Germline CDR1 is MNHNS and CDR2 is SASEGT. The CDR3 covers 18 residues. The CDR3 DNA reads TGTGCCAGCAGTGAAGGTAGGTGCACAAACCGGTCTGGAAACACCATATATTTT. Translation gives CASSEGRCTNRSGNTIYF.

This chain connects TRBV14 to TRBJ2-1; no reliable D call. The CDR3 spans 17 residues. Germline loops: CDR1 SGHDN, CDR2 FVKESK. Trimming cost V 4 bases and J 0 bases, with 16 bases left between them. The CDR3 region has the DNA TGTGCCAGCAGCCGTAACATCGGAGTTAGCTCCTACAATGAGCAGTTCTTC. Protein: CASSRNIGVSSYNEQFF.

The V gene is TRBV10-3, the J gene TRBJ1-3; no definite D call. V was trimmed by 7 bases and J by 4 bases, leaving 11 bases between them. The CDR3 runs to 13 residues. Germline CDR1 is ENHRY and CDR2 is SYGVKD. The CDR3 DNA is TGTGCCATCACTGCCTATGACGGAAACACCATATATTTT. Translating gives CAITAYDGNTIYF.

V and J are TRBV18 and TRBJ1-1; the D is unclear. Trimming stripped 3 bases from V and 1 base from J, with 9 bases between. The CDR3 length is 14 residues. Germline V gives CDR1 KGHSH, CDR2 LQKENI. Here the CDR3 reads CASSPAAGNTEAFF. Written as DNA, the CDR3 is TGTGCCAGCTCACCCGCCGCGGGGAACACTGAAGCTTTCTTT.

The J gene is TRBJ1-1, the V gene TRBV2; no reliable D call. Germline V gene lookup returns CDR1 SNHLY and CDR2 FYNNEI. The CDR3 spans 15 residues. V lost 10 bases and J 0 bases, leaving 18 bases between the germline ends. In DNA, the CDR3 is TGTGCCACCCGGAAGGCGAGAGGGATGAACACTGAAGCTTTCTTT. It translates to CATRKARGMNTEAFF.

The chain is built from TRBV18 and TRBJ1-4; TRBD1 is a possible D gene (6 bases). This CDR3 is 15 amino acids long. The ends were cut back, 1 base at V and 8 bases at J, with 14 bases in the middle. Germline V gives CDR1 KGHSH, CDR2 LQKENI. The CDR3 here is CASSPQSGVGEKLFF. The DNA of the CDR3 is TGTGCCAGCTCACCACAGTCAGGGGTAGGCGAAAAACTGTTTTTT.

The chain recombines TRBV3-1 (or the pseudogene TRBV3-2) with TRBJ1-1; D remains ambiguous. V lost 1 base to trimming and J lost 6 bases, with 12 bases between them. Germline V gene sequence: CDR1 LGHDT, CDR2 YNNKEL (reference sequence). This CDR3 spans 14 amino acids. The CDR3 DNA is TGTGCCAGCAGCCAAGTTAAGGGAAATGCTGAAGCTTTCTTT. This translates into CASSQVKGNAEAFF.

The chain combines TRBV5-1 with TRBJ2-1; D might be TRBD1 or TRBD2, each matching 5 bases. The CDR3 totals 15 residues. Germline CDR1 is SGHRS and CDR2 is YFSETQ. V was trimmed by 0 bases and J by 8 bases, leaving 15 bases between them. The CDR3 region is CASSLVWGSGDEQFF. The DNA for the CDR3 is TGCGCCAGCAGCTTGGTATGGGGGAGTGGGGATGAGCAGTTCTTC.

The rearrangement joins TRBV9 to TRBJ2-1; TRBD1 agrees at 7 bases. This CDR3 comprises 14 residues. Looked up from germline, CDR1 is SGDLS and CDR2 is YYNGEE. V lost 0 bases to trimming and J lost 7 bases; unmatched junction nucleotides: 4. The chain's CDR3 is CASSVAGTDNEQFF. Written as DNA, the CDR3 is TGTGCCAGCAGCGTAGCCGGGACAGATAATGAGCAGTTCTTC.

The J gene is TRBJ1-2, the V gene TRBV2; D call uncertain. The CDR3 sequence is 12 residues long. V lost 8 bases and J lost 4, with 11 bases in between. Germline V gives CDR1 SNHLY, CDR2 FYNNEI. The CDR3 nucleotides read TGTGCCAGCGCTACTATGGGCTATGGCTACACCTTC. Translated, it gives CASATMGYGYTF.

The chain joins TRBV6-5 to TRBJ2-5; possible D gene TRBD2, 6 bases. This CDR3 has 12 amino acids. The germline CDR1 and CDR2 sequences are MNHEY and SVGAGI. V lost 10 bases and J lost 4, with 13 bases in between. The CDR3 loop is CATRIGGETQYF. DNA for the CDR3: TGTGCCACGCGCATCGGGGGAGAGACCCAGTACTTC.

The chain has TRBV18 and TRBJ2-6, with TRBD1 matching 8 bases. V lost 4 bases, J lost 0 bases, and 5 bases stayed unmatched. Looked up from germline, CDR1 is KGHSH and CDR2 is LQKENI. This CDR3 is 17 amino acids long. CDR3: CASSLDRGHSGANVLTF. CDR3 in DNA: TGTGCCAGCTCACTTGACAGGGGACACTCTGGGGCCAACGTCCTGACTTTC.

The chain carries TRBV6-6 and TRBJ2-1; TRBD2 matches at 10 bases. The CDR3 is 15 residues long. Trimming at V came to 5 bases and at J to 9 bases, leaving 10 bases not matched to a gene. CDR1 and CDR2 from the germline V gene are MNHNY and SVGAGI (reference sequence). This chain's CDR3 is CASSLAGASRGEQFF. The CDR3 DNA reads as TGTGCCAGCAGTCTAGCGGGAGCCTCCCGGGGTGAGCAGTTCTTC.

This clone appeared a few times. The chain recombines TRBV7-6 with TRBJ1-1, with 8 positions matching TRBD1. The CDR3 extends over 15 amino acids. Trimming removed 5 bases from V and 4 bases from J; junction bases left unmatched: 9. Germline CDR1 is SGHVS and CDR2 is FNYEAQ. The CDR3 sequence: CASSPSGGIVTEAFF. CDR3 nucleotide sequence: TGTGCCAGCAGCCCCTCAGGGGGCATAGTCACTGAAGCTTTCTTT.

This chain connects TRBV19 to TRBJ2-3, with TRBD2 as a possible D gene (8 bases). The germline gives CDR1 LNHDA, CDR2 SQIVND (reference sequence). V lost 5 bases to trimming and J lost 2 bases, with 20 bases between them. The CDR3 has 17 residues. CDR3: CASSSRGGGRNTDTQYF. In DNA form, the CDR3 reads TGTGCCAGTAGTTCCCGAGGGGGCGGGAGGAACACAGATACGCAGTATTTT.

CDR3 nucleotides: TGTGCCAGCAGTTTAACTCGGGGGATGAACACTGAAGCTTTCTTT. Translated, it gives CASSLTRGMNTEAFF. The rearrangement joins TRBV27 to TRBJ1-1, with D possibly matching TRBD1 (5 bases). The CDR3 contains 15 residues. Trimming left V 2 bases short and J 0 bases short, with 10 bases between. Germline lookup yields CDR1 MNHEY and CDR2 SMNVEV (reference sequence).

The CDR3 loop is CATSRVVRTTDTQYF. In DNA form, the CDR3 reads TGTGCCACCAGCAGAGTAGTGAGGACCACAGATACGCAGTATTTT. The chain combines TRBV15 with TRBJ2-3; D gene unclear. V was trimmed by 1 base and J by 2 bases, leaving 10 bases between them. Germline-derived CDR1 and CDR2 are LNHNV and YYDKDF (reference sequence). The CDR3 contains 15 residues.

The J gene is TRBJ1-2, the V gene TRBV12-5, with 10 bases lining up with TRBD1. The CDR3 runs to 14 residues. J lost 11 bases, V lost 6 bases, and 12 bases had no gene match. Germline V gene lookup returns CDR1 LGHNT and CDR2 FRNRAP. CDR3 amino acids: CASGRNRDRGRYTF. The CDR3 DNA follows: TGTGCTAGTGGCCGGAACCGGGACAGGGGTCGGTACACCTTC.

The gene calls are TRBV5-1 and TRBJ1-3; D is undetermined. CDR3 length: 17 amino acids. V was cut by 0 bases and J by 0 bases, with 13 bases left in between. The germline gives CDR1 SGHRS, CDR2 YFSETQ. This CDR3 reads CASSLEPPKISGNTIYF. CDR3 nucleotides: TGCGCCAGCAGCTTGGAGCCACCCAAGATCTCTGGAAACACCATATATTTT.

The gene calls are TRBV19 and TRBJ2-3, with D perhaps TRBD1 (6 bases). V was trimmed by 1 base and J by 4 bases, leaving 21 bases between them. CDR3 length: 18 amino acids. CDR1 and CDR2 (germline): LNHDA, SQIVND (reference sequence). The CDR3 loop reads CASSIGYGDRLGPDTQYF. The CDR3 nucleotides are TGTGCCAGTAGTATAGGTTACGGAGACAGGCTGGGGCCAGATACGCAGTATTTT. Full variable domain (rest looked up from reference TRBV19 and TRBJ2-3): DGGITQSPKYLFRKEGQNVTLSCEQNLNHDAMYWYRQDPGQGLRLIYYSQIVNDFQKGDIAEGYSVSREKKESFPLTVTSAQKNPTAFYLCASSIGYGDRLGPDTQYFGPGTRLTVL.

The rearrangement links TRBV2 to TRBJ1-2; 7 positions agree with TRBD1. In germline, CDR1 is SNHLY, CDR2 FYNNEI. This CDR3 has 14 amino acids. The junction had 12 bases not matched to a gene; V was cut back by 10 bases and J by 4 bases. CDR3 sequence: CAIVPDRVRYGYTF. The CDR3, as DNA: TGTGCCATCGTACCCGACAGGGTCCGCTATGGCTACACCTTC.

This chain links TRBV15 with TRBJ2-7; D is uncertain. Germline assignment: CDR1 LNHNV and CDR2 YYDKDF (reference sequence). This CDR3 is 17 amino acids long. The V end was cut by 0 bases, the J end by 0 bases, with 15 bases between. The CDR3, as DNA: TGTGCCACCAGCAGAGATCTGACCTCAGCAATCTCCTACGAGCAGTACTTC. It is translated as CATSRDLTSAISYEQYF.

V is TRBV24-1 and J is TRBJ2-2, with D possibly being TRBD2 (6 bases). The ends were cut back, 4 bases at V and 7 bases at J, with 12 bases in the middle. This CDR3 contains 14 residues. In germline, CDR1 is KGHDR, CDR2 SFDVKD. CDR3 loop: CATSEPGRDGELFF. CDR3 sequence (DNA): TGTGCCACCAGTGAGCCCGGGCGGGACGGGGAGCTGTTTTTT.

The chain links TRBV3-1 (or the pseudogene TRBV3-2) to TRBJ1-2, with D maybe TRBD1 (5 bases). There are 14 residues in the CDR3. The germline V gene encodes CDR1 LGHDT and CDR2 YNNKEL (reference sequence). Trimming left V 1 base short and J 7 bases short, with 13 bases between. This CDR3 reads CASSQAGPRAGYTF. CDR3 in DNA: TGTGCCAGCAGCCAAGCGGGACCTCGGGCTGGCTACACCTTC.

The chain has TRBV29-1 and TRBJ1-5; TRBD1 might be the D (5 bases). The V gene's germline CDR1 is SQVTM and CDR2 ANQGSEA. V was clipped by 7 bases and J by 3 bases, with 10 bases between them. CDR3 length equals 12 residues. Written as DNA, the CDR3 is TGCAGCGGAGGGGAGGTCAATCAGCCCCAGCATTTT. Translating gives CSGGEVNQPQHF.

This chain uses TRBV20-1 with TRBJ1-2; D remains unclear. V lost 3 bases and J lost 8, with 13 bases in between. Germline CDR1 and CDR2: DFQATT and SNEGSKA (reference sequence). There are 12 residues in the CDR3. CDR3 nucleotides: TGCAGTGCTAGTAGCGGCCCGGGAGGCTACACCTTC. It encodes CSASSGPGGYTF.

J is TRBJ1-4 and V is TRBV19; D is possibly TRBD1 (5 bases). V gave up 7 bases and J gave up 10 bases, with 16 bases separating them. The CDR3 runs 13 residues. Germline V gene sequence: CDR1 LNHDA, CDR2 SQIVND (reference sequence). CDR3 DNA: TGTGCCAGTACGGTCAGGGAAGATCCAAAACTGTTTTTT. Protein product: CASTVREDPKLFF.